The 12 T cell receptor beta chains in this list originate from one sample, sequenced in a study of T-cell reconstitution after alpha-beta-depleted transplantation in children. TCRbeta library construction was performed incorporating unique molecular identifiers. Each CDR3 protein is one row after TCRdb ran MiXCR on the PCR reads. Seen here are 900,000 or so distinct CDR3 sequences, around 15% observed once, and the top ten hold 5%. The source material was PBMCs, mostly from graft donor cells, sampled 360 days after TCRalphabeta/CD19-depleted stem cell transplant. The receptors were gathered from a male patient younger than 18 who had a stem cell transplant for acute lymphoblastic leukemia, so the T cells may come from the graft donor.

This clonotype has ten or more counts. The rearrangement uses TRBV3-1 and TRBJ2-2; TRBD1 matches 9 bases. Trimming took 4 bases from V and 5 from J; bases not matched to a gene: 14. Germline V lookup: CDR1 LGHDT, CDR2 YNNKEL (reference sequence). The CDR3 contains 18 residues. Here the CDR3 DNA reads TGTGCCAGCAGCCCGAAAGGGCCGGACAGGGGATGGACCGGGGAGCTGTTTTTT. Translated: CASSPKGPDRGWTGELFF.

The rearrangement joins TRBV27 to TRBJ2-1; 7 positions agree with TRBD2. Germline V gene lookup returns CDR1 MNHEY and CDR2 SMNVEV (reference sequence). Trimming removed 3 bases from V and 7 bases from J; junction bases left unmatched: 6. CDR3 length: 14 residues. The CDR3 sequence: CASSLGGGRNEQFF. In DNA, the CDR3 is TGTGCCAGCAGTTTGGGCGGGGGTAGGAATGAGCAGTTCTTC.

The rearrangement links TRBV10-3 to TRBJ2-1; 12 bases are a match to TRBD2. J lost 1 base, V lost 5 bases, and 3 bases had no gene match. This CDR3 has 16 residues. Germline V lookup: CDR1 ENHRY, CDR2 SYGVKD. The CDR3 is CAISPTSGSSYNEQFF. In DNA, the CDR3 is TGTGCCATCAGTCCGACTAGCGGGAGTTCCTACAATGAGCAGTTCTTC.

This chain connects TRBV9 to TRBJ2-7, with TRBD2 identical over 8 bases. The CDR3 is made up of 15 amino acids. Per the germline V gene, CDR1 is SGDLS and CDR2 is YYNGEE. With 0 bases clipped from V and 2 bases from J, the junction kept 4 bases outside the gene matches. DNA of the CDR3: TGTGCCAGCAGCGTAGCGGGCGGGAGGACCTACGAGCAGTACTTC. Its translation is CASSVAGGRTYEQYF.

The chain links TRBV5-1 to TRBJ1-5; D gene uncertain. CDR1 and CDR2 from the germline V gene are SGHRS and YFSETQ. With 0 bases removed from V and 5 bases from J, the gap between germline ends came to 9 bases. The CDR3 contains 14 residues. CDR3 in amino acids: CASSLDGIDQPQHF. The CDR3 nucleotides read TGCGCCAGCAGCTTGGATGGGATAGATCAGCCCCAGCATTTT.

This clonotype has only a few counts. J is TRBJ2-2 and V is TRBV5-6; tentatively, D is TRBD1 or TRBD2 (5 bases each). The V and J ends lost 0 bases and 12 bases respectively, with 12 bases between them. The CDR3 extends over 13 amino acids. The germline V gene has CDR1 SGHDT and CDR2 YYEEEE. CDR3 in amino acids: CASSLGGSGQLFF. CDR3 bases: TGTGCCAGCAGCTTGGGGGGGTCAGGGCAGCTGTTTTTT.

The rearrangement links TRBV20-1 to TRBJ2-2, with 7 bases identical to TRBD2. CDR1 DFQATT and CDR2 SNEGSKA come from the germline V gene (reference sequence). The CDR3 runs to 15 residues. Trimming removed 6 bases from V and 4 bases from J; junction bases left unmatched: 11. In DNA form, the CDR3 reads TGCAGTGCCCCGTCGGGTGGGGGGGTCACCGGGGAGCTGTTTTTT. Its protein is CSAPSGGGVTGELFF.

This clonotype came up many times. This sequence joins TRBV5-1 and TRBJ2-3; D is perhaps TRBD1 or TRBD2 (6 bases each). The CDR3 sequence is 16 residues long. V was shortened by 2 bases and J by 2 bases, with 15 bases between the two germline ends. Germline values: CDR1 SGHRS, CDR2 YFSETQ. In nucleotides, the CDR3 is TGCGCCAGCAGCTTCCCCCGGGGGCTCGTCACAGATACGCAGTATTTT. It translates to CASSFPRGLVTDTQYF.

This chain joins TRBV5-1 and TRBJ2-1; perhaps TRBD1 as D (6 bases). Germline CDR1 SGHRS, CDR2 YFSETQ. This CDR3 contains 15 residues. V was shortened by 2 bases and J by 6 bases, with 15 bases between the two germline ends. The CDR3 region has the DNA TGCGCCAGCAGCTTCTACCCCGGGACATCCAATGAGCAGTTCTTC. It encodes CASSFYPGTSNEQFF. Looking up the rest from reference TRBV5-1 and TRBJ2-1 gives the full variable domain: KAGVTQTPRYLIKTRGQQVTLSCSPISGHRSVSWYQQTPGQGLQFLFEYFSETQRNKGNFPGRFSGRQFSNSRSEMNVSTLELGDSALYLCASSFYPGTSNEQFFGPGTRLTVL.

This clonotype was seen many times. In nucleotides, the CDR3 is TGTGCCAGCAGCTTTGTGGGCGGGGAGCTGTTTTTT. This sequence encodes CASSFVGGELFF. V and J are TRBV7-9 and TRBJ2-2; the D is unclear. The CDR3 covers 12 residues. Germline CDR1 and CDR2: SEHNR and FQNEAQ (reference sequence). Trimming removed 3 bases at V and 7 bases at J, with 6 bases between.

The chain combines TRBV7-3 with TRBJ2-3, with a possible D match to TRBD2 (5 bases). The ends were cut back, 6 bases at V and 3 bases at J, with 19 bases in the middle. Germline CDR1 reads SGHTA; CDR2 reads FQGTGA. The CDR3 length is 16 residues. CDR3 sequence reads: CASSLEGFLGTDTQYF. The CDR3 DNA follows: TGTGCCAGCAGTTTAGAGGGTTTCCTCGGAACAGATACGCAGTATTTT.

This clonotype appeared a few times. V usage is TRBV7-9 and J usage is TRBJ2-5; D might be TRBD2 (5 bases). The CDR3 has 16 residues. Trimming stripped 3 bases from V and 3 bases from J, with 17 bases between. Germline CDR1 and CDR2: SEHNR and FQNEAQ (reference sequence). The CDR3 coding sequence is TGTGCCAGCAGCTTCGCAGGTCTAGGGAGAAAAGAGACCCAGTACTTC. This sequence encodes CASSFAGLGRKETQYF.